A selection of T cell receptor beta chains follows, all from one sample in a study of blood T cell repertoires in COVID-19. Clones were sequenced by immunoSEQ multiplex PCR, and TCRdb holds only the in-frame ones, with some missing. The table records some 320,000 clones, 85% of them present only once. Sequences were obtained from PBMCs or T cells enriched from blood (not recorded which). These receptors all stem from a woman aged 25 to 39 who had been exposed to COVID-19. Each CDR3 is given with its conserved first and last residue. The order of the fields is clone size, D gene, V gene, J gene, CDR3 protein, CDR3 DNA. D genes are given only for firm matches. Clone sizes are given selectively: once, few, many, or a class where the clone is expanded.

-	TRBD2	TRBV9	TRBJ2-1	CASSGLAGGRNEQFF	TGTGCCAGCAGCGGACTAGCGGGAGGTCGCAATGAGCAGTTCTTC
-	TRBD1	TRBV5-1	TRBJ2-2	CASSSDRELTGELFF	TGCGCCAGCAGCTCTGACAGGGAGTTAACCGGGGAGCTGTTTTTT
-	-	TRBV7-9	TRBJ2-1	CASRPGLDSYNEQFF	TGTGCCAGCAGGCCCGGACTGGATTCCTACAATGAGCAGTTCTTC
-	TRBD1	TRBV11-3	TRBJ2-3	CASSLDGTGVIDTQYF	TGTGCCAGCAGCTTAGATGGGACAGGGGTTATTGATACGCAGTATTTT
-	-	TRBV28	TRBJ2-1	CASSPASSSYNEQFF	TGTGCCAGCAGCCCGGCTAGCTCAAGCTACAATGAGCAGTTCTTC
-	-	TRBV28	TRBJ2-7	CASTPLRAPTYEQYF	TGTGCCAGCACCCCTCTGAGAGCACCGACCTACGAGCAGTACTTC
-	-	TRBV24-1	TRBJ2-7	CATTTLEGSEEQYF	TGTGCCACCACTACACTGGAGGGTTCTGAAGAGCAGTACTTC
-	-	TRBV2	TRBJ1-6	CASSDGQPNSPLHF	TGTGCCAGCAGTGATGGACAGCCGAATTCACCCCTCCACTTT
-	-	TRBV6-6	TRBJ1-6	CASTFGGTNSPLHF	TGTGCCAGCACCTTTGGGGGGACTAATTCACCCCTCCACTTT
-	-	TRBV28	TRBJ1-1	CASSNTGLNILEGRTEAFF	TGTGCCAGCAGTAACACGGGACTGAACATACTAGAGGGGAGGACTGAAGCTTTCTTT
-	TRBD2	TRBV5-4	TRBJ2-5	CASSLRRTSGGAGQETQYF	TGTGCCAGCAGCTTGAGGAGGACTAGCGGGGGAGCGGGGCAAGAGACCCAGTACTTC
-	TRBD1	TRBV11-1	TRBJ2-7	CASSARLDREYEQYF	TGTGCCAGCAGCGCCAGACTGGACAGGGAGTACGAGCAGTACTTC
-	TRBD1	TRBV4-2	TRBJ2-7	CASSHNQGARGHEQYF	TGTGCCAGCAGCCACAACCAGGGGGCGCGGGGCCACGAGCAGTACTTC
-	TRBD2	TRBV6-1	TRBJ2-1	CASSEASWTSRTNEQFF	TGTGCCAGCAGTGAAGCGTCGTGGACTAGCAGAACCAATGAGCAGTTCTTC
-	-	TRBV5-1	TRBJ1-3	CASSPSVGNTIYF	TGCGCCAGCAGCCCTTCGGTAGGAAACACCATATATTTT
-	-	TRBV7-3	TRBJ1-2	CASSPTGLGYTF	TGTGCCAGCAGCCCAACAGGGCTGGGCTACACCTTC
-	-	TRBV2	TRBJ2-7	CASGSEIRSYEQYF	TGTGCCAGCGGGTCGGAGATTCGATCCTACGAGCAGTACTTC
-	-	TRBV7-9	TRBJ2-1	CASAEGGGSYNEQFF	TGTGCCAGCGCGGAGGGTGGGGGCTCCTACAATGAGCAGTTCTTC
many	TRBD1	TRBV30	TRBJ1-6	CAWSAPRADRANSPLHF	TGTGCCTGGAGTGCCCCCCGGGCGGACAGGGCAAATTCACCCCTCCACTTT
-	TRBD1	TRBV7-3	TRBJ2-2	CASSGGWTGELFF	TGTGCCAGCTCAGGGGGCTGGACCGGGGAGCTGTTTTTT
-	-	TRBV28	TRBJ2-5	CASSFRGGGETQYF	TGTGCCAGCAGTTTTCGGGGTGGGGGGGAGACCCAGTACTTC
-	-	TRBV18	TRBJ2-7	CASSPKGVGEQYF	TGTGCCAGCTCACCTAAGGGGGTAGGCGAGCAGTACTTC
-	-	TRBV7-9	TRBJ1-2	CASSLAVAQGYGYTF	TGTGCCAGCAGCTTAGCGGTCGCCCAGGGCTATGGCTACACCTTC
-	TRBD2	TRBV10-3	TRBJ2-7	CASAGGVLNEQYF	TGTGCCTCGGCGGGGGGCGTATTGAACGAGCAGTACTTC
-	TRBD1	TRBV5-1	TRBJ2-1	CASSSITGTGSYNEQFF	TGCGCCAGCAGCTCGATTACCGGGACAGGGAGTTACAATGAGCAGTTCTTC
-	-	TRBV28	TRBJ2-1	CASSLWNNNEQFF	TGTGCCAGCAGTTTATGGAACAACAATGAGCAGTTCTTC
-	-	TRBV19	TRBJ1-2	CASRPRQAGGYGYTF	TGTGCCAGTAGACCGCGACAGGCAGGCGGCTATGGCTACACCTTC
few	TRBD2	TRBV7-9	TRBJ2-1	CASSPLAGETYNEQFF	TGTGCCAGCAGCCCCCTAGCGGGAGAAACCTACAATGAGCAGTTCTTC
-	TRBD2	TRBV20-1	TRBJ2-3	CSASNLAGGLIDTQYF	TGCAGTGCTAGTAATCTAGCGGGAGGTCTGATTGATACGCAGTATTTT
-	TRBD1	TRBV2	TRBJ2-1	CAWGRTGGVEQFF	TGTGCCTGGGGGAGGACAGGGGGCGTTGAGCAGTTCTTC
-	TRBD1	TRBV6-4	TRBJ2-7	CASSPDRASYEQYF	TGTGCCAGCAGTCCGGACAGGGCTTCCTACGAGCAGTACTTC
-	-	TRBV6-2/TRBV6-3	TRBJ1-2	CASSYPSRDGYTF	TGTGCCAGCAGTTACCCATCCAGGGATGGCTACACCTTC
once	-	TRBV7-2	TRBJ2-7	CASTSLAAPSSYEQYF	TGTGCCAGCACCTCACTCGCAGCGCCGAGCTCCTACGAGCAGTACTTC
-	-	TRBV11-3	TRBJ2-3	CASSLGGSTDTQYF	TGTGCCAGCAGCTTGGGCGGGAGCACAGATACGCAGTATTTT
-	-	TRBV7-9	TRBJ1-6	CASSLGQSLSSYNSPLHF	TGTGCCAGCAGCTTAGGACAGAGCCTCAGCTCCTATAATTCACCCCTCCACTTT
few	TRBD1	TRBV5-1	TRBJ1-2	CASSWGQGRPYTF	TGCGCCAGCAGCTGGGGACAGGGACGCCCCTACACCTTC
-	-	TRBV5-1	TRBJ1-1	CASSSIPSDTEAFF	TGCGCCAGCAGCTCCATTCCGTCGGACACTGAAGCTTTCTTT
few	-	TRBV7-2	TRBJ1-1	CASSWLTNFRAEAFF	TGTGCCAGCAGCTGGCTAACCAATTTCAGGGCTGAAGCTTTCTTT
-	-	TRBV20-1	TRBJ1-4	CSASKFGEATNEKLFF	TGCAGTGCTAGTAAATTCGGGGAAGCAACTAATGAAAAACTGTTTTTT
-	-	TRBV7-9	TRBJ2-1	CASSSRDTGRSEQFF	TGTGCCAGCAGCTCCCGGGACACTGGACGGAGTGAGCAGTTCTTC
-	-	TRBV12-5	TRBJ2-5	CASGPSIQETQYF	TGTGCTAGTGGACCTAGTATCCAAGAGACCCAGTACTTC
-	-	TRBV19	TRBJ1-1	CASSGAVVTEAFF	TGTGCCAGTAGTGGGGCCGTGGTCACTGAAGCTTTCTTT
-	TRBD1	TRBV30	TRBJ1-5	CAWTMSGQGRHQPQHF	TGTGCCTGGACCATGTCCGGACAGGGTAGGCATCAGCCCCAGCATTTT
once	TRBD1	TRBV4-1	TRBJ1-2	CASSQEPRDSYGYTF	TGCGCCAGCAGCCAAGAACCACGGGACAGCTATGGCTACACCTTC
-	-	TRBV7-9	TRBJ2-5	CASSFFADQETQYF	TGTGCCAGCAGCTTTTTCGCGGACCAAGAGACCCAGTACTTC
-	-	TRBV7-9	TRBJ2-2	CASSTGRATGELFF	TGTGCCAGTTCAACAGGGAGGGCCACCGGGGAGCTGTTTTTT
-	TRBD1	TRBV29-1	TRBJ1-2	CSVVLLPGQGASGYTF	TGCAGCGTTGTCCTTCTCCCGGGACAGGGGGCAAGTGGCTACACCTTC
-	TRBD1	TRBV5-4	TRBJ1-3	CASSERTGQNSGNTIYF	TGTGCCAGCAGCGAGAGGACAGGCCAGAACTCTGGAAACACCATATATTTT